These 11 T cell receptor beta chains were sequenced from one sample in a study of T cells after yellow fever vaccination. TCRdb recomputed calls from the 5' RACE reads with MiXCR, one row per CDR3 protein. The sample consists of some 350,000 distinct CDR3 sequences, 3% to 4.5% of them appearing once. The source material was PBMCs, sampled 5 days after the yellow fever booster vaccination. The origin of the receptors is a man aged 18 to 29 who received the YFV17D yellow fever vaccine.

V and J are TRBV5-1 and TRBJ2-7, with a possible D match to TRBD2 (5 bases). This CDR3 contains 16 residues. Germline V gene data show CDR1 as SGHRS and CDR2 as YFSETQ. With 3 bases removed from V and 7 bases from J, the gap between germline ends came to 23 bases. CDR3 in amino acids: CASSSKARISTGEQYF. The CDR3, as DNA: TGCGCCAGCAGCTCTAAAGCGCGAATCTCTACGGGAGAGCAGTACTTC.

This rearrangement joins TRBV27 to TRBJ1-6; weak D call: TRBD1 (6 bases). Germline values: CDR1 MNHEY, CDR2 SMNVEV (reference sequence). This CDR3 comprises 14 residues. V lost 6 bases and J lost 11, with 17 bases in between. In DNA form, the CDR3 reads TGTGCCAGCAGCACAAAGGGGCAGGGGCCACCCCTCCACTTT. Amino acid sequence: CASSTKGQGPPLHF.

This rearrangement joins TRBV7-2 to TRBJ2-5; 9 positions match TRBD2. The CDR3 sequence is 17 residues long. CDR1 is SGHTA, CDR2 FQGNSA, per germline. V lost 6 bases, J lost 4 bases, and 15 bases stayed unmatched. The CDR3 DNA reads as TGTGCCAGCAGGTTACCCTTCGGCGGGGGGGCCGGAGAGACCCAGTACTTC. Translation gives CASRLPFGGGAGETQYF.

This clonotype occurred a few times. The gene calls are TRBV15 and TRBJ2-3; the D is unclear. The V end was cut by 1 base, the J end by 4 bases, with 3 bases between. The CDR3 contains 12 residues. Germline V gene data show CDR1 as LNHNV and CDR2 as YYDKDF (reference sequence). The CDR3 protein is CATSRGPDTQYF. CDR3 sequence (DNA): TGTGCCACCAGCAGAGGGCCAGATACGCAGTATTTT.

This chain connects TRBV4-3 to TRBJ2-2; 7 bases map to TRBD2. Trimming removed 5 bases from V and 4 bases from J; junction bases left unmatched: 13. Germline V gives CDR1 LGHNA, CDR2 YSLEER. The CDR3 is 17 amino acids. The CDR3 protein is CASSTAVRGGSTGELFF. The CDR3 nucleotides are TGCGCCAGCAGCACGGCGGTGAGGGGAGGGTCCACCGGGGAGCTGTTTTTT.

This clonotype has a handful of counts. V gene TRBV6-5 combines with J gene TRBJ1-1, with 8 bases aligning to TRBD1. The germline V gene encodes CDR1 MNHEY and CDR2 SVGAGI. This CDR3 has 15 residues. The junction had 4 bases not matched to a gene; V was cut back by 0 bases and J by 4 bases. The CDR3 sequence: CASSYSPQGATEAFF. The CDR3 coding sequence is TGTGCCAGCAGTTACTCCCCGCAGGGGGCCACTGAAGCTTTCTTT.

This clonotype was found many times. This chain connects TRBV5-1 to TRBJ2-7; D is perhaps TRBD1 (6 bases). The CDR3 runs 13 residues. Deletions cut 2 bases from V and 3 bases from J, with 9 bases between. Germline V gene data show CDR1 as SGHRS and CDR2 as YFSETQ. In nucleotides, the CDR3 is TGCGCCAGCAGCTTACAGGGTGGCTACGAGCAGTACGTC. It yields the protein CASSLQGGYEQYV.

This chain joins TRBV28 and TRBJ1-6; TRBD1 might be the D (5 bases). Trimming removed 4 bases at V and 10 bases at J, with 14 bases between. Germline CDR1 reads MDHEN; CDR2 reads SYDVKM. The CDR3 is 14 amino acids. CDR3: CASSSQGTESPLHF. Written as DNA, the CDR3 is TGTGCCAGCAGTTCCCAGGGCACGGAGTCACCCCTCCACTTT.

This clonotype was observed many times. CDR3 residues: CASSPRFSGNQPQHF. CDR3 DNA: TGTGCCAGCAGTCCCCGTTTTTCAGGTAATCAGCCCCAGCATTTT. The chain combines TRBV12-3 or TRBV12-4 with TRBJ1-5; D not resolved. The V end was cut by 5 bases, the J end by 4 bases, with 15 bases between. CDR3 size: 15 residues.

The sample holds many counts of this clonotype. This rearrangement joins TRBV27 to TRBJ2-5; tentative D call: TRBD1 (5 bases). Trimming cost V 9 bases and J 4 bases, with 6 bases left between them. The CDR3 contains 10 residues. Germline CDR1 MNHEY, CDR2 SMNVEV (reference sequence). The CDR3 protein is CARQGETQYF. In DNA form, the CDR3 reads TGTGCCAGGCAGGGAGAGACCCAGTACTTC.

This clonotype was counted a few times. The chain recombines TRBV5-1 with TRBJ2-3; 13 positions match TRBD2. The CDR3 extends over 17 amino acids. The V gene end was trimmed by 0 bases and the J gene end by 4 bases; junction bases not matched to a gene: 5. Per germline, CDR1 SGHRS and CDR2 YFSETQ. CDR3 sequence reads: CASSLDFTSGGADTQYF. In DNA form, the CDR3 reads TGCGCCAGCAGCTTGGACTTTACTAGCGGGGGGGCAGATACGCAGTATTTT. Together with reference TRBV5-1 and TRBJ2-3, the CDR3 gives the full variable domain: KAGVTQTPRYLIKTRGQQVTLSCSPISGHRSVSWYQQTPGQGLQFLFEYFSETQRNKGNFPGRFSGRQFSNSRSEMNVSTLELGDSALYLCASSLDFTSGGADTQYFGPGTRLTVL.